Listed below are T cell receptor beta chains from one sample, sequenced in a study of cytomegalovirus exposure and HLA in healthy donors. Repertoires were generated with immunoSEQ multiplex PCR, while TCRdb's copy carries only in-frame clones and drops some. The sample lists some 200,000 clones; 80% to 85% were seen once. The sample was PBMCs. These receptors all come from a man aged 40-49 years in good health and CMV-seropositive. CDR3s include the opening cysteine and the closing phenylalanine or tryptophan. A D gene is named only where the DNA matches it firmly. For some rows the clone size is stated as once, few or many, or as a class when expanded; others skip it.

d_gene: TRBD1; j_gene: TRBJ2-5; v_gene: TRBV6-1; abundance: once; CDR3nt: TGTGCCAGCACCGGAAGCTACAGGGGAGAGACCCAGTACTTC; CDR3aa: CASTGSYRGETQYF
d_gene: TRBD2; j_gene: TRBJ2-1; v_gene: TRBV2; abundance: -; CDR3nt: TGTGCCAGCAGGGCAGGGCGGGGGTCCTACAATGAGCAGTTCTTC; CDR3aa: CASRAGRGSYNEQFF
d_gene: -; j_gene: TRBJ1-1; v_gene: TRBV10-2; abundance: few; CDR3nt: TGCGCCAGTACTTTAGGGGCCCTGAACACTGAAGCTTTCTTT; CDR3aa: CASTLGALNTEAFF
d_gene: TRBD1; j_gene: TRBJ1-1; v_gene: TRBV11-1; abundance: -; CDR3nt: TGTGCCAGCAGCCGGACAGGGGGCACTGAAGCTTTCTTT; CDR3aa: CASSRTGGTEAFF
d_gene: TRBD1; j_gene: TRBJ2-2; v_gene: TRBV6-1; abundance: medium-sized; CDR3nt: TGTGCCAGCAGTGAAGGGACAGGGGCCGGGGAGCTGTTTTTT; CDR3aa: CASSEGTGAGELFF
d_gene: TRBD2; j_gene: TRBJ2-1; v_gene: TRBV11-1; abundance: -; CDR3nt: TGTGCCAGCAGCTCGGGACTAGCAGATTACAATGAGCAGTTCTTC; CDR3aa: CASSSGLADYNEQFF
d_gene: TRBD1; j_gene: TRBJ2-1; v_gene: TRBV19; abundance: -; CDR3nt: TGTGCCAGTAGTCCTCCCGACAGGGATGAGCAGTTCTTC; CDR3aa: CASSPPDRDEQFF
d_gene: -; j_gene: TRBJ2-3; v_gene: TRBV9; abundance: -; CDR3nt: TGTGCCAGCAGCGCCCCTAGCGCTAGCACAGATACGCAGTATTTT; CDR3aa: CASSAPSASTDTQYF
d_gene: TRBD2; j_gene: TRBJ2-3; v_gene: TRBV15; abundance: -; CDR3nt: TGTGCCACCAGCCACACTACCCTCTCGCCTAGCGGAATTGAAGATACGCAGTATTTT; CDR3aa: CATSHTTLSPSGIEDTQYF
d_gene: -; j_gene: TRBJ1-3; v_gene: TRBV5-1; abundance: -; CDR3nt: TGCGCCAGCAGCTTGGGGGGGAGGTCGGCTGGAAACACCATATATTTT; CDR3aa: CASSLGGRSAGNTIYF
d_gene: -; j_gene: TRBJ2-7; v_gene: TRBV5-6; abundance: -; CDR3nt: TGTGCCAGCAGCTTGGCCGAGTACGAGCAGTACTTC; CDR3aa: CASSLAEYEQYF
d_gene: TRBD1; j_gene: TRBJ1-3; v_gene: TRBV19; abundance: -; CDR3nt: TGTGCCAGTAGCCCGACAGGGGCAGGAAACACCATATATTTT; CDR3aa: CASSPTGAGNTIYF
d_gene: -; j_gene: TRBJ1-1; v_gene: TRBV19; abundance: -; CDR3nt: TGTGCCAGTAGTATAGCCCCCGACACTGAAGCTTTCTTT; CDR3aa: CASSIAPDTEAFF
d_gene: -; j_gene: TRBJ1-4; v_gene: TRBV13; abundance: -; CDR3nt: TGTGCCAGCAGCTCAACCGGGACACCCGGAACAACTAATGAAAAACTGTTTTTT; CDR3aa: CASSSTGTPGTTNEKLFF
d_gene: -; j_gene: TRBJ1-2; v_gene: TRBV19; abundance: -; CDR3nt: TGTGCCAGTACCCCAAATCGGGGTACCTATGGCTACACCTTC; CDR3aa: CASTPNRGTYGYTF
d_gene: TRBD2; j_gene: TRBJ2-2; v_gene: TRBV6-5; abundance: few; CDR3nt: TGTGCCAGCAGCCGGGGACTAGCAGGTCACGGGGAGCTGTTTTTT; CDR3aa: CASSRGLAGHGELFF
d_gene: TRBD1; j_gene: TRBJ1-3; v_gene: TRBV2; abundance: -; CDR3nt: TGTGCCAGAGGACAGGCTTCTGGAAACACCATATATTTT; CDR3aa: CARGQASGNTIYF
d_gene: TRBD1; j_gene: TRBJ2-7; v_gene: TRBV27; abundance: -; CDR3nt: TGTGCCAGCAGACTCGACAGGGACTACGAGCAGTACTTC; CDR3aa: CASRLDRDYEQYF
d_gene: TRBD1; j_gene: TRBJ1-3; v_gene: TRBV30; abundance: -; CDR3nt: TGTGCCTGGAGAGGGACAGAGAGAAACACCATATATTTT; CDR3aa: CAWRGTERNTIYF
d_gene: TRBD1; j_gene: TRBJ2-7; v_gene: TRBV28; abundance: -; CDR3nt: TGTGCCAGCGAGGGACAGGGGAGTGAGAAGCAGTACTTC; CDR3aa: CASEGQGSEKQYF
d_gene: TRBD1; j_gene: TRBJ1-2; v_gene: TRBV11-3; abundance: -; CDR3nt: TGTGCCAGCAGCCGGACAGGAACTAACTATGGCTACACCTTC; CDR3aa: CASSRTGTNYGYTF
d_gene: TRBD1; j_gene: TRBJ2-3; v_gene: TRBV28; abundance: few; CDR3nt: TGTGCCAGCAGTTTCCGACAGGGTTCAGATACGCAGTATTTT; CDR3aa: CASSFRQGSDTQYF
d_gene: -; j_gene: TRBJ1-1; v_gene: TRBV7-9; abundance: few; CDR3nt: TGTTCCAGCAGCTTCTTAAGAAGAAGGGGGAACACTGAAGCTTTCTTT; CDR3aa: CSSSFLRRRGNTEAFF
d_gene: TRBD1; j_gene: TRBJ2-1; v_gene: TRBV11-2; abundance: few; CDR3nt: TGTGCCAGCAGCCTCCGGGACAGGGTGGGCAATGAGCAGTTCTTC; CDR3aa: CASSLRDRVGNEQFF
d_gene: -; j_gene: TRBJ1-6; v_gene: TRBV19; abundance: -; CDR3nt: TGTGCCAGTAGCGGTTCACCCCTCCACTTT; CDR3aa: CASSGSPLHF
d_gene: TRBD2; j_gene: TRBJ2-1; v_gene: TRBV4-3; abundance: -; CDR3nt: TGCGCCAGCAGCCAAGTTCTCCCTGGACTAGCGGGGGGGAGGGGTGAGCAGTTCTTC; CDR3aa: CASSQVLPGLAGGRGEQFF
d_gene: -; j_gene: TRBJ2-1; v_gene: TRBV29-1; abundance: -; CDR3nt: TGCAGCGCTGACAGACGGGGCAATGAGCAGTTCTTC; CDR3aa: CSADRRGNEQFF
d_gene: TRBD1; j_gene: TRBJ1-2; v_gene: TRBV7-2; abundance: -; CDR3nt: TGTGCCAGCAGCGGGACAGGGGCCTATGGCTACACCTTC; CDR3aa: CASSGTGAYGYTF
d_gene: -; j_gene: TRBJ2-2; v_gene: TRBV29-1; abundance: -; CDR3nt: TGCAGCGTTGAAGAAGGGGGACAAGATACCGGGGAGCTGTTTTTT; CDR3aa: CSVEEGGQDTGELFF
d_gene: -; j_gene: TRBJ1-2; v_gene: TRBV4-3; abundance: -; CDR3nt: TGCGCCAGCAGCCAAGCTCAAGGCGGATCCTATGGCTACACCTTC; CDR3aa: CASSQAQGGSYGYTF
d_gene: -; j_gene: TRBJ1-1; v_gene: TRBV27; abundance: -; CDR3nt: TGTGCCAGCAGTTCCCCCCCCGGGGTCGGCACTGAAGCTTTCTTT; CDR3aa: CASSSPPGVGTEAFF
d_gene: TRBD2; j_gene: TRBJ2-3; v_gene: TRBV7-2; abundance: once; CDR3nt: TGTGCCAGCAGCTTAGTCCCCAGGGAGGGGAACACAGATACGCAGTATTTT; CDR3aa: CASSLVPREGNTDTQYF
d_gene: -; j_gene: TRBJ1-1; v_gene: TRBV6-5; abundance: -; CDR3nt: TGTGCCAGCAACCCACCGGGGAGAAGGAACACTGAAGCTTTCTTT; CDR3aa: CASNPPGRRNTEAFF
d_gene: TRBD2; j_gene: TRBJ2-7; v_gene: TRBV29-1; abundance: -; CDR3nt: TGCAGCGTTGGCGCCGGGACTAGCGGGAACGAGCAGTACTTC; CDR3aa: CSVGAGTSGNEQYF
d_gene: -; j_gene: TRBJ2-7; v_gene: TRBV28; abundance: -; CDR3nt: TGTGCCAGCGGGGACATTCGCTCCTACGAGCAGTACTTC; CDR3aa: CASGDIRSYEQYF
d_gene: TRBD1; j_gene: TRBJ2-5; v_gene: TRBV9; abundance: once; CDR3nt: TGTGCCAGCAGCGTAGGATCGGGACAGGGCTTTGAAAAGACCCAGTACTTC; CDR3aa: CASSVGSGQGFEKTQYF
d_gene: -; j_gene: TRBJ2-7; v_gene: TRBV19; abundance: -; CDR3nt: TGTGCCAGTAGCCCAAGGGGAGGCGGACGAAAGTACGAGCAGTACTTC; CDR3aa: CASSPRGGGRKYEQYF
d_gene: -; j_gene: TRBJ2-3; v_gene: TRBV27; abundance: once; CDR3nt: TGTGCCAGCAGCCGAATCAGAGGGGGGGTAGATACGCAGTATTTT; CDR3aa: CASSRIRGGVDTQYF
d_gene: TRBD1; j_gene: TRBJ1-6; v_gene: TRBV4-2; abundance: once; CDR3nt: TGTGCCAGCAGCCAAACCGGGACAGGGGGGGATTCACCCCTCCACTTT; CDR3aa: CASSQTGTGGDSPLHF
d_gene: TRBD1; j_gene: TRBJ1-2; v_gene: TRBV6-5; abundance: -; CDR3nt: TGTGCCAGCAGTACGGGACAGGGAATCTATGGCTACACCTTC; CDR3aa: CASSTGQGIYGYTF
d_gene: -; j_gene: TRBJ2-3; v_gene: TRBV30; abundance: -; CDR3nt: TGTGCCTGGGGGGGGACGGACGGGAACACAGATACGCAGTATTTT; CDR3aa: CAWGGTDGNTDTQYF
d_gene: TRBD1; j_gene: TRBJ1-2; v_gene: TRBV4-3; abundance: -; CDR3nt: TGCGCCAGCAGCCATCCACAGGGGTCCTATGGCTACACCTTC; CDR3aa: CASSHPQGSYGYTF
d_gene: TRBD2; j_gene: TRBJ2-3; v_gene: TRBV5-6; abundance: once; CDR3nt: TGTGCCAGCAGCTCTGGGGGGGGCACAGATACGCAGTATTTT; CDR3aa: CASSSGGGTDTQYF
d_gene: TRBD1; j_gene: TRBJ2-7; v_gene: TRBV30; abundance: -; CDR3nt: TGTGCCTGTAGGGACAGGGGGTCATACGAGCAGTACTTC; CDR3aa: CACRDRGSYEQYF
d_gene: TRBD1; j_gene: TRBJ1-2; v_gene: TRBV27; abundance: -; CDR3nt: TGTGCCAGCAGTTTTAACAGGGGGTCCCAGTACGGGGGTGGCTACACCTTC; CDR3aa: CASSFNRGSQYGGGYTF
d_gene: -; j_gene: TRBJ1-4; v_gene: TRBV27; abundance: -; CDR3nt: TGTGCCAGCAGTCCCGCCTATAATGAAAAACTGTTTTTT; CDR3aa: CASSPAYNEKLFF
d_gene: TRBD2; j_gene: TRBJ2-1; v_gene: TRBV30; abundance: -; CDR3nt: TGTGCCTGGAGTGTAACGAGGGGGCTAGCGGGGGGCCCTGAGCAGTTCTTC; CDR3aa: CAWSVTRGLAGGPEQFF